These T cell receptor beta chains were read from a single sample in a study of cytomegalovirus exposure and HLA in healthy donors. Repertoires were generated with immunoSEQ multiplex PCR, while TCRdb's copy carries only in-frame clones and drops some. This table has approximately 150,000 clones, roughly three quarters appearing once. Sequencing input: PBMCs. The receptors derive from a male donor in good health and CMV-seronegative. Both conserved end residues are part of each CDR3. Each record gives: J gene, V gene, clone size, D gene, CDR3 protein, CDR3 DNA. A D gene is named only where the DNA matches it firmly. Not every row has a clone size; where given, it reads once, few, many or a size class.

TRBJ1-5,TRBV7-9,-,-,CASSLSGGEQPQHF,TGTGCCAGCAGCCTATCCGGGGGAGAACAGCCCCAGCATTTT
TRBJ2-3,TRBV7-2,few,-,CASSWTETQDTQYF,TGTGCCAGCAGCTGGACAGAAACACAAGATACGCAGTATTTT
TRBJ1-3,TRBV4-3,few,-,CASSQDVGGEAIYF,TGCGCCAGCAGCCAAGATGTTGGGGGGGAAGCCATATATTTT
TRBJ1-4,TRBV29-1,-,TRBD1,CSVGTGINEKLFF,TGCAGCGTCGGGACAGGGATTAATGAAAAACTGTTTTTT
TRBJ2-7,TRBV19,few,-,CASSIAQRRNEQYF,TGTGCCAGTAGTATAGCCCAAAGGAGGAACGAGCAGTACTTC
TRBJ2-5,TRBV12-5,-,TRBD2,CASGVGLAGVWEETQYF,TGTGCTAGTGGCGTTGGACTAGCGGGAGTCTGGGAAGAGACCCAGTACTTC
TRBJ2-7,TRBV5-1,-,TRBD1,CASSIITGDGSYEQYF,TGCGCCAGCAGCATCATAACAGGGGATGGATCCTACGAGCAGTACTTC
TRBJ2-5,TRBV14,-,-,CASSQDRVAAPQETQYF,TGTGCCAGCAGCCAAGATCGGGTTGCCGCCCCGCAAGAGACCCAGTACTTC
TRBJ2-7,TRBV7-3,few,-,CASSLTAGSYEQYF,TGTGCCAGCAGCTTAACGGCCGGGTCCTACGAGCAGTACTTC
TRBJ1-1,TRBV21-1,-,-,CASSKDEGNTEAFF,TGTGCCAGCAGCAAAGACGAGGGGAACACTGAAGCTTTCTTT
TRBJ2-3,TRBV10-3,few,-,CAIRSGTAAGEGQYF,TGTGCCATCAGATCCGGGACTGCAGCCGGAGAAGGGCAGTATTTT
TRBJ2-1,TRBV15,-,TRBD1,CATGTGDHNEQFF,TGTGCCACCGGGACAGGGGATCACAATGAGCAGTTCTTC
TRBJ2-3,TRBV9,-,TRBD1,CASSEIQGVHLDTQYF,TGTGCCAGCAGTGAAATACAGGGGGTTCATTTAGATACGCAGTATTTT
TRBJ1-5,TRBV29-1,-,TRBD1,CSVGTGLNQPQHF,TGCAGCGTTGGGACAGGCCTAAATCAGCCCCAGCATTTT
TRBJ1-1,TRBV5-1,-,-,CASSLEGPEAFF,TGCGCCAGCAGCTTGGAGGGGCCTGAAGCTTTCTTT
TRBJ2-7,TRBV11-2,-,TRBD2,CASSLALAVDEQYF,TGTGCCAGCAGCTTAGCCCTAGCGGTCGACGAGCAGTACTTC
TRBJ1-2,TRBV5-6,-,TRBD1,CASNLGTGDTNYGYTF,TGTGCCAGCAACTTGGGAACAGGGGATACTAACTATGGCTACACCTTC
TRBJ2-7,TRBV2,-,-,CASSTRQTYEQYF,TGTGCCAGCAGCACTCGACAGACCTACGAGCAGTACTTC
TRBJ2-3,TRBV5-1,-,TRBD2,CASSLKAGSTDTQYF,TGCGCCAGCAGCCTAAAAGCGGGGAGCACAGATACGCAGTATTTT
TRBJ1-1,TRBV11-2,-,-,CASSLDGGTEAFF,TGTGCCAGCAGCTTAGACGGGGGGACTGAAGCTTTCTTT
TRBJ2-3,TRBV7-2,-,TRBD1,CASSLAGGAGTDTQYF,TGTGCCAGCAGCTTAGCAGGGGGCGCGGGCACAGATACGCAGTATTTT
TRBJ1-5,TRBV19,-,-,CASCRGRGDGNQPQHF,TGTGCCAGTTGCCGGGGGAGAGGGGACGGCAATCAGCCCCAGCATTTT
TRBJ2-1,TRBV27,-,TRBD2,CASSLGGSYEQFF,TGTGCCAGCAGTTTAGGCGGGAGCTATGAGCAGTTCTTC
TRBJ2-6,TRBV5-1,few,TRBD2,CASTRESGGLSGANVLTF,TGCGCCAGCACCCGGGAGAGCGGGGGCCTCTCTGGGGCCAACGTCCTGACTTTC
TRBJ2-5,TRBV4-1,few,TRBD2,CASSQGLAGGRSVGETQYF,TGCGCCAGCAGCCAAGGACTAGCGGGAGGACGAAGTGTTGGAGAGACCCAGTACTTC
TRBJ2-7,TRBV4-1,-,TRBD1,CASSDRDRYSYEQYF,TGCGCCAGCAGCGACCGGGACAGATATTCCTACGAGCAGTACTTC
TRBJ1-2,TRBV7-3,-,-,CASSPQGGDGYTF,TGTGCCAGCAGCCCCCAAGGGGGAGATGGCTACACCTTC